Listed below are T cell receptor beta chains from one sample, sequenced in a study of monozygotic twins with inflammatory bowel disease. TCRdb reprocessed the 5' RACE reads, keeping one entry per CDR3 protein, no DNA. Recorded here are around 400,000 distinct CDR3 sequences; the top ten clones represent 2% to 3%. The sample taken for sequencing was blood. The receptors here all came from a human donor with ulcerative colitis or Crohn's disease, or a healthy co-twin of an affected twin (not recorded which). Each CDR3 is given with its conserved first and last residue. Each record gives: V gene, J gene, CDR3 protein.

v_gene: TRBV7-9; j_gene: TRBJ2-1; CDR3aa: CASSWFTSGNSEQFF
v_gene: TRBV29-1; j_gene: TRBJ2-2; CDR3aa: CSVASGANTGELFF
v_gene: TRBV2; j_gene: TRBJ1-2; CDR3aa: CASSGGQASYGYTF
v_gene: TRBV10-3; j_gene: TRBJ1-2; CDR3aa: CAISEPSNYGYTF
v_gene: TRBV2; j_gene: TRBJ2-7; CDR3aa: CASMGLAGNYEQYF
v_gene: TRBV20-1; j_gene: TRBJ2-3; CDR3aa: CSAPSGNTDTQYF
v_gene: TRBV12-3/TRBV12-4; j_gene: TRBJ2-5; CDR3aa: CASSSGTGTEETQYF
v_gene: TRBV28; j_gene: TRBJ1-4; CDR3aa: CASSSPTVNEKLFF
v_gene: TRBV5-1; j_gene: TRBJ2-6; CDR3aa: CASSHGLSSGANVLTF
v_gene: TRBV20-1; j_gene: TRBJ1-4; CDR3aa: CSARGYGDGVEKLFF
v_gene: TRBV30; j_gene: TRBJ1-1; CDR3aa: CAAGRGNTEAFF
v_gene: TRBV5-4; j_gene: TRBJ1-4; CDR3aa: CASSSDRGREKLFF
v_gene: TRBV7-2; j_gene: TRBJ2-7; CDR3aa: CASSRTSIYEQYF
v_gene: TRBV5-1; j_gene: TRBJ1-2; CDR3aa: CASSGKDRGEYGYTF
v_gene: TRBV5-5; j_gene: TRBJ2-5; CDR3aa: CASSTTRMGTQYF
v_gene: TRBV7-8; j_gene: TRBJ1-2; CDR3aa: CASSVRTGNFYGYTF
v_gene: TRBV7-9; j_gene: TRBJ2-1; CDR3aa: CASSLSGTYNEQFF
v_gene: TRBV5-1; j_gene: TRBJ1-1; CDR3aa: CASSHPDRVNTEAFF
v_gene: TRBV2; j_gene: TRBJ2-7; CDR3aa: CASSERRTHSYEQYF
v_gene: TRBV20-1; j_gene: TRBJ1-1; CDR3aa: CSARTTGVQAFF
v_gene: TRBV7-2; j_gene: TRBJ1-2; CDR3aa: CASTPQLSYGYTF
v_gene: TRBV14; j_gene: TRBJ2-2; CDR3aa: CASSHRGIANTGELFF
v_gene: TRBV3-1; j_gene: TRBJ2-2; CDR3aa: CASSPQGADTGELFF
v_gene: TRBV10-3; j_gene: TRBJ2-2; CDR3aa: CASNRDMSTGELFF
v_gene: TRBV28; j_gene: TRBJ1-5; CDR3aa: CASSSAGRGNQPQHF
v_gene: TRBV20-1; j_gene: TRBJ2-6; CDR3aa: CSAPGGANVLTF
v_gene: TRBV6-1; j_gene: TRBJ1-1; CDR3aa: CASSPDRGFAEAFF
v_gene: TRBV7-2; j_gene: TRBJ1-6; CDR3aa: CASSLVSRDDSPLHF
v_gene: TRBV5-4; j_gene: TRBJ2-2; CDR3aa: CASSLVAGGRGGELFF
v_gene: TRBV14; j_gene: TRBJ2-1; CDR3aa: CASSHQREAYNEQFF
v_gene: TRBV29-1; j_gene: TRBJ1-2; CDR3aa: CSVDFDNYGYTF
v_gene: TRBV7-9; j_gene: TRBJ1-1; CDR3aa: CASSLDGPLNTEAFF
v_gene: TRBV10-3; j_gene: TRBJ2-7; CDR3aa: CAISDTPPPYEQYF
v_gene: TRBV10-3; j_gene: TRBJ1-4; CDR3aa: CAISESNQINEKLFF
v_gene: TRBV30; j_gene: TRBJ1-2; CDR3aa: CAWREGGRVYYTF
v_gene: TRBV11-2; j_gene: TRBJ1-5; CDR3aa: CASSLERTGRWGVGQPQHF
v_gene: TRBV20-1; j_gene: TRBJ1-2; CDR3aa: CSARKSGGDYGYTF
v_gene: TRBV6-1; j_gene: TRBJ2-7; CDR3aa: CASPHPDPPYEQYF
v_gene: TRBV2; j_gene: TRBJ1-2; CDR3aa: CASSVGGRGGYTF
v_gene: TRBV21-1; j_gene: TRBJ1-2; CDR3aa: CASSKEAGIDGYTF
v_gene: TRBV20-1; j_gene: TRBJ2-1; CDR3aa: CSATPAGVYNEQFF
v_gene: TRBV10-2; j_gene: TRBJ2-3; CDR3aa: CASSDLGPGGTDTQYF
v_gene: TRBV6-1; j_gene: TRBJ2-3; CDR3aa: CASSPTRVSTDTQYF
v_gene: TRBV19; j_gene: TRBJ1-2; CDR3aa: CASRASGGFGYGYTF
v_gene: TRBV3-1; j_gene: TRBJ2-7; CDR3aa: CASSHRGYEQYF
v_gene: TRBV6-1; j_gene: TRBJ2-3; CDR3aa: CASSRTAFTDTQYF
v_gene: TRBV3-1; j_gene: TRBJ1-6; CDR3aa: CASSQAQGRGSPLHF
v_gene: TRBV5-1; j_gene: TRBJ1-2; CDR3aa: CASSLDPGSGYGYTF
v_gene: TRBV7-2; j_gene: TRBJ2-3; CDR3aa: CASSHQKGLPSTDTQYF
v_gene: TRBV10-3; j_gene: TRBJ2-7; CDR3aa: CAISGLANYEQYF